The next 5 T cell receptor beta chains were all read from a single sample in a study of blood T cell repertoires in COVID-19. Here immunoSEQ multiplex PCR was the method, and the copy in TCRdb shows in-frame clones only, minus some. The sample lists about 140,000 clones, about four fifths occurring once. Sequenced input: peripheral blood. Source of these receptors: a human donor in a cohort sampled during active COVID-19.

The CDR3 sequence is CASSQLAGGNTGELFF. Written as DNA, the CDR3 is TGTGCCAGCAGCCAACTAGCGGGAGGGAACACCGGGGAGCTGTTTTTT. The rearrangement links TRBV6-2 or TRBV6-3 to TRBJ2-2; 12 nucleotides match TRBD2. Germline loops: CDR1 MNHEY, CDR2 SVGEGT. Germline trimming cut 6 bases from V and 1 base from J; bases unmatched to any gene: 3. The CDR3 sequence is 16 residues long.

The CDR3 DNA follows: TGTGCCAGCAGCTTAGTCCTTGCGGGCACAGATACGCAGTATTTT. Translating gives CASSLVLAGTDTQYF. V usage is TRBV11-2 and J usage is TRBJ2-3; D uncertain. CDR3 length equals 15 residues. Per germline, CDR1 SGHAT and CDR2 FQNNGV. V lost 1 base and J 1 base, leaving 9 bases between the germline ends.

This clone was counted between two and nine times. The rearrangement joins TRBV5-1 to TRBJ2-7; TRBD1 agrees at 9 bases. Germline trimming cut 1 base from V and 1 base from J; bases unmatched to any gene: 3. The CDR3 is made up of 15 amino acids. Germline values: CDR1 SGHRS, CDR2 YFSETQ. The CDR3: CASSLMDRGSYEQYF. CDR3 nucleotides: TGCGCCAGCAGCTTGATGGACAGGGGATCCTACGAGCAGTACTTC.

This clone was picked up a small number of times. The V gene is TRBV19, the J gene TRBJ1-5; D possibly corresponds to TRBD1 (5 bases). Germline V CDR1 and CDR2: LNHDA, SQIVND (reference sequence). V was clipped by 3 bases and J by 3 bases, with 18 bases between them. The CDR3 covers 17 residues. The CDR3 DNA sequence: TGTGCCAGTAGTATCGCCCTCCCCAGGGCCTTCAATCAGCCCCAGCATTTT. Translation: CASSIALPRAFNQPQHF.

The rearrangement uses TRBV30 and TRBJ2-2; 8 bases are a match to TRBD1. Germline lookup yields CDR1 GTSNPN and CDR2 SVGIG (reference sequence). There are 14 residues in the CDR3. V was pared by 0 bases and J by 5 bases, with 2 bases of the junction left unmatched. DNA of the CDR3: TGTGCCTGGAGTGTACAGGGGGGAACCGGGGAGCTGTTTTTT. Protein: CAWSVQGGTGELFF.